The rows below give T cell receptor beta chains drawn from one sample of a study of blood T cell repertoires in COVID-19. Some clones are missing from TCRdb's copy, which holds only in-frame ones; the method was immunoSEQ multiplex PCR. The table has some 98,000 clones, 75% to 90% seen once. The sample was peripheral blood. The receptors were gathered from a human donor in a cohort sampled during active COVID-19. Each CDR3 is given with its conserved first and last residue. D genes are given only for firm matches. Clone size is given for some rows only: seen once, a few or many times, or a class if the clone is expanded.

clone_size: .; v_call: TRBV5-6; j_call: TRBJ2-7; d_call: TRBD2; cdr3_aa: CASSLAGLAGGFYEQYF; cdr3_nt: TGTGCCAGCAGCTTGGCGGGACTAGCGGGAGGTTTCTACGAGCAGTACTTC
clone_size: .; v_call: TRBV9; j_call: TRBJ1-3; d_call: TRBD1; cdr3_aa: CASSATGEGNTIYF; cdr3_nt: TGTGCCAGCAGCGCCACAGGGGAAGGAAACACCATATATTTT
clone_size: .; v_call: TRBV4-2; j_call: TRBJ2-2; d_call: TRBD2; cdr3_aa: CASSRISRGGTGELFF; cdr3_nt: TGTGCCAGCAGCCGAATCTCCCGGGGAGGGACCGGGGAGCTGTTTTTT
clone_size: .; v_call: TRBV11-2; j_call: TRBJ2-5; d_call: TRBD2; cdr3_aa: CASRASGGQETQYF; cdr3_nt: TGTGCCAGCAGGGCCTCGGGGGGCCAAGAGACCCAGTACTTC
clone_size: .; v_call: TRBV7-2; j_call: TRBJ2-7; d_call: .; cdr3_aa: CASSVGPNRDYEQYF; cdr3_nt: TGTGCCAGCAGCGTAGGCCCCAACAGGGACTACGAGCAGTACTTC
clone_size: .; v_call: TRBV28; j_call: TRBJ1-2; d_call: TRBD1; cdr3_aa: CASRTQGARLNGYTF; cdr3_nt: TGTGCCAGCAGAACCCAGGGGGCCCGCCTCAATGGCTACACCTTC
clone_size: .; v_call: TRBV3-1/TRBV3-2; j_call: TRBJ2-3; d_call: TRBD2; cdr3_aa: CASSQVGVLLAGVVDTQYF; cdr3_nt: TGTGCCAGCAGCCAAGTTGGGGTCCTCCTAGCGGGAGTGGTAGATACGCAGTATTTT
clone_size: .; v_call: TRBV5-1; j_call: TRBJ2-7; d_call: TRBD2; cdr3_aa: CASSGGTTEQYF; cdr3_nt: TGCGCCAGCAGCGGCGGGACTACCGAGCAGTACTTC
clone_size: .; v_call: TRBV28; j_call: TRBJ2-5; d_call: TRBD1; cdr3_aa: CASSVGQGVHETQYF; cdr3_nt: TGTGCCAGCAGTGTGGGACAGGGGGTACATGAGACCCAGTACTTC
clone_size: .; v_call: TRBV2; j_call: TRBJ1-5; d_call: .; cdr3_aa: CASKYGQGPNQPQHF; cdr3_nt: TGTGCCAGCAAGTATGGCCAGGGCCCTAATCAGCCCCAGCATTTT
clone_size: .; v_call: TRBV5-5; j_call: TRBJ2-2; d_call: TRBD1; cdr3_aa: CASSAGQGAYRELFF; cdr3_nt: TGTGCCAGCAGCGCCGGACAGGGGGCTTATAGGGAGCTGTTTTTT
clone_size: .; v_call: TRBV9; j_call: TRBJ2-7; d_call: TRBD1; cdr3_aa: CASSEGPGQVYEQYF; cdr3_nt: TGTGCCAGCAGCGAGGGTCCGGGACAGGTATACGAGCAGTACTTC
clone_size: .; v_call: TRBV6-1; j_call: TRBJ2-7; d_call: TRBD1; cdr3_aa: CASSENRGFSRSYEQYF; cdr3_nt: TGTGCCAGCAGTGAAAACAGGGGGTTCTCGAGGTCCTACGAGCAGTACTTC
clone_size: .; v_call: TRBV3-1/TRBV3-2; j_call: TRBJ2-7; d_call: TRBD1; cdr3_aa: CASRRGQSHHEQYF; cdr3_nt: TGTGCCAGCAGAAGGGGACAGTCTCACCACGAGCAGTACTTC
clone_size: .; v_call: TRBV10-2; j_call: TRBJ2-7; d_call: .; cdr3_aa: CASSVQGREQYF; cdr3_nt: TGCGCCAGCAGTGTCCAGGGGAGAGAGCAGTACTTC
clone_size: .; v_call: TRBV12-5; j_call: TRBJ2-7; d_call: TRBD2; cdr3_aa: CASGSPGAGTQSYEQYF; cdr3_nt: TGTGCTAGTGGTTCTCCGGGAGCGGGAACTCAGTCCTACGAGCAGTACTTC
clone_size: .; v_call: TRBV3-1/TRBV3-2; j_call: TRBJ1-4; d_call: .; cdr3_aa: CASSPTAGSEKLFF; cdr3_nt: TGTGCCAGCAGCCCTACGGCAGGGTCTGAAAAACTGTTTTTT
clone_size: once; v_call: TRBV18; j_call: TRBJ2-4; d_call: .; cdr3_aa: CASSPWGDKNIQYF; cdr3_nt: TGTGCCAGCTCACCTTGGGGAGACAAAAACATTCAGTACTTC
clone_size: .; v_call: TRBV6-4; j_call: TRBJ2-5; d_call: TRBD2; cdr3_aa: CASSRESGETQYF; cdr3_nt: TGTGCCAGCTCGCGGGAGAGTGGAGAGACCCAGTACTTC
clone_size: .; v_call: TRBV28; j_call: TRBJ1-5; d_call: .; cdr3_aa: CASRERQTQPQHF; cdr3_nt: TGTGCCAGCAGGGAAAGACAGACACAGCCCCAGCATTTT
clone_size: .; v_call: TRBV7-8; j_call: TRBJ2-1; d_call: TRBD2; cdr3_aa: CASSLALGLASEQFF; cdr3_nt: TGTGCCAGCAGCTTAGCGCTTGGACTAGCGAGTGAGCAGTTCTTC
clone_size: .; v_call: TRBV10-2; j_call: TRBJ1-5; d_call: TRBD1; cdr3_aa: CASSADRGGNQPQHF; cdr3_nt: TGCGCCAGCAGCGCCGACAGGGGAGGGAATCAGCCCCAGCATTTT
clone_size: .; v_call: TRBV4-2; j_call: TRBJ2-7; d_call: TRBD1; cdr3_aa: CASSQVRGTGTYEQYF; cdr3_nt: TGTGCCAGCAGCCAAGTCAGGGGGACAGGCACCTACGAGCAGTACTTC
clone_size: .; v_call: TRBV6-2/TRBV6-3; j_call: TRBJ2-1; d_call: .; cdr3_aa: CASSPSTGKPLF; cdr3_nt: TGTGCCAGCAGTCCATCGACGGGAAAGCCACTCTTC
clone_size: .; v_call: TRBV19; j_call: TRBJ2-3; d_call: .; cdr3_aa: CASSPYSPADTQYF; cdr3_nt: TGTGCCAGTAGTCCGTACTCCCCTGCAGATACGCAGTATTTT
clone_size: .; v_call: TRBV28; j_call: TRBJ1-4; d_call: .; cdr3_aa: CASSFLAGGNEKLFF; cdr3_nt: .
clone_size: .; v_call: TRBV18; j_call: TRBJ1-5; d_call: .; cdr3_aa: CASSPDRNQPQHF; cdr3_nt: TGTGCCAGCTCACCCGACAGGAATCAGCCCCAGCATTTT
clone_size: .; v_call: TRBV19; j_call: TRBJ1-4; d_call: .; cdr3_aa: CASSLGASTNEKLFF; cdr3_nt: TGTGCCAGTAGTTTAGGGGCATCAACTAATGAAAAACTGTTTTTT
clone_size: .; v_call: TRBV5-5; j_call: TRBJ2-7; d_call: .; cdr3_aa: CASSTRAGSYEQYF; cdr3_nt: TGTGCCAGCAGCACCCGGGCGGGGTCCTACGAGCAGTACTTC